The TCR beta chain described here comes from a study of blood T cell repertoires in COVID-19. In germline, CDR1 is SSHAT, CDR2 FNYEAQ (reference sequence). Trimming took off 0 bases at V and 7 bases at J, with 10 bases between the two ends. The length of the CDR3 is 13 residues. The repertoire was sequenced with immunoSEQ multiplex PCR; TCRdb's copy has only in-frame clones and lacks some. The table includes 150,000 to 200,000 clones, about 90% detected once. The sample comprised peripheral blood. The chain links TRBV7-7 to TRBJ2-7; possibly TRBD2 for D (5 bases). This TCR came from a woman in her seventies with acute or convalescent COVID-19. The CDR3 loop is CASSLAGREEQYF. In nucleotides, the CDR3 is TGTGCCAGCAGCTTAGCAGGCCGGGAAGAGCAGTACTTC.